Following are 22 T cell receptor beta chains from one sample sequenced in a study of blood T cells in healthy people across ages. The authors ran a second PCR of about 6 to 11 cycles using a sample-barcoded 5' primer and a J-beta primer mix. TCRdb re-derived calls from the 5' RACE reads in MiXCR, one entry per CDR3 protein. The table lists roughly 1,500,000 distinct CDR3 sequences, 40% to 50% of them singletons, with 7.9% in the top ten. The sample comprised blood. The receptors shown here come from a woman aged 18-30 years in good health.

This rearrangement joins TRBV7-9 to TRBJ1-1, with a possible D match to TRBD1 (5 bases). V gave up 1 base and J gave up 4 bases, with 10 bases separating them. CDR1 and CDR2 (germline): SEHNR, FQNEAQ (reference sequence). The CDR3 extends over 14 amino acids. The CDR3 nucleotides are TGTGCCAGCAGCTTAGTGGCAGGGAGCACTGAAGCTTTCTTT. Its protein product is CASSLVAGSTEAFF. Together with reference TRBV7-9 and TRBJ1-1, the CDR3 gives the full variable domain: DTGVSQNPRHKITKRGQNVTFRCDPISEHNRLYWYRQTLGQGPEFLTYFQNEAQLEKSRLLSDRFSAERPKGSFSTLEIQRTEQGDSAMYLCASSLVAGSTEAFFGQGTRLTVV.

This CDR3 is CAWSHHNSPLHF. CDR3 in DNA: TGTGCCTGGAGTCACCATAATTCACCCCTCCACTTT. The V call is TRBV30, the J call TRBJ1-6, with unresolved D. V was shortened by 2 bases and J by 5 bases, with 4 bases between the two germline ends. The V gene's germline CDR1 is GTSNPN and CDR2 SVGIG (reference sequence). The CDR3 sequence is 12 residues long. Drawing the rest from reference TRBV30 and TRBJ1-6, the complete variable domain is SQTIHQWPATLVQPVGSPLSLECTVEGTSNPNLYWYRQAAGRGLQLLFYSVGIGQISSEVPQNLSASRPQDRQFILSSKKLLLSDSGFYLCAWSHHNSPLHFGNGTRLTVT.

A remark on this clonotype: Sequence at one end of the junction differs from germline and may be a read error. The chain combines TRBV7-8 with TRBJ2-5; D perhaps matches TRBD2 (7 bases). The better agreement between TRBJ2-1 and the DNA end casts doubt on the J call. The CDR3 has 16 residues. The germline V gene encodes CDR1 SGHVS and CDR2 FQNEAQ. CDR3 sequence (DNA): TGTACCAGCAGCTTAGGGACGGGGGGCCTCCAAGAGACCCAGTTCTTC. Amino acids: CTSSLGTGGLQETQFF.

A note on this clonotype: Germline and junction disagree at one end, which may indicate a read error. The CDR3 DNA is TGTGCCAGCGGCTTAGATGCGGGGTCCTACAATGAGCAGTTCTTC. It translates to CASGLDAGSYNEQFF. This chain links TRBV11-2 with TRBJ2-1, with TRBD2 as a possible D gene (6 bases). This CDR3 has 15 residues. CDR1 and CDR2 from the germline V gene are SGHAT and FQNNGV.

The chain couples TRBV5-6 to TRBJ2-3; 7 bases map to TRBD1. With 1 base clipped from V and 0 bases from J, the junction kept 5 bases outside the gene matches. Germline V gene data show CDR1 as SGHDT and CDR2 as YYEEEE. The CDR3 consists of 16 residues. The DNA of the CDR3 is TGTGCCAGCAGCTTGCTGGACAGGTCTAGCACAGATACGCAGTATTTT. It translates to CASSLLDRSSTDTQYF.

The chain uses TRBV29-1 and TRBJ2-7; no clear D. Germline CDR1 SQVTM, CDR2 ANQGSEA. The ends were cut back, 6 bases at V and 8 bases at J, with 20 bases in the middle. This CDR3 has 13 amino acids. The chain's CDR3 is CSVAGSDVGQQYF. The DNA for the CDR3 is TGCAGCGTGGCCGGGTCAGACGTTGGTCAGCAGTACTTC.

The gene calls are TRBV29-1 and TRBJ2-7, with 9 bases lining up with TRBD1. The CDR3 is 13 amino acids. V lost 4 bases to trimming and J lost 6 bases; unmatched junction nucleotides: 7. The germline V gene encodes CDR1 SQVTM and CDR2 ANQGSEA. The CDR3 protein is CSVGGQGSGEQYF. In DNA, the CDR3 is TGCAGCGTTGGGGGACAGGGATCGGGCGAGCAGTACTTC.

This chain joins TRBV4-1 and TRBJ1-4, with D unresolved. Per the germline V gene, CDR1 is MGHRA and CDR2 is YSYEKL. The V end lost 1 base, the J end lost 4 bases, and 10 bases lay between the germline ends. The CDR3 totals 15 residues. CDR3 region: CASSQVAGNNEKLFF. CDR3 DNA sequence: TGCGCCAGCAGCCAAGTGGCCGGAAATAATGAAAAACTGTTTTTT.

This clonotype was found once. The chain joins TRBV18 to TRBJ2-1; 9 nucleotides align to TRBD1. V was clipped by 6 bases and J by 6 bases; unmatched bases: 15. Germline V CDR1 and CDR2: KGHSH, LQKENI. This CDR3 region has 17 residues. The CDR3 loop reads CASSLNVQDRGFNEQFF. The CDR3 DNA reads as TGTGCCAGCTCCCTCAACGTGCAGGACAGGGGTTTCAATGAGCAGTTCTTC.

This chain connects TRBV4-1 to TRBJ2-1; D uncertain. Germline CDR1 and CDR2: MGHRA and YSYEKL. The CDR3 is made up of 16 amino acids. The ends were cut back, 0 bases at V and 8 bases at J, with 17 bases in the middle. CDR3 in amino acids: CASSQDYGPPEDEQFF. The CDR3 DNA follows: TGCGCCAGCAGCCAAGACTACGGCCCTCCAGAAGATGAGCAGTTCTTC.

The rearrangement joins TRBV6-1 to TRBJ2-7; no definite D call. Germline values: CDR1 MNHNS, CDR2 SASEGT. V lost 1 base and J 0 bases, leaving 7 bases between the germline ends. The length of the CDR3 is 14 residues. CDR3 DNA sequence: TGTGCCAGCAGTGAAGGGACGAGCTCCTACGAGCAGTACTTC. It specifies CASSEGTSSYEQYF.

The chain carries TRBV28 and TRBJ1-6, with 7 positions matching TRBD1. V shed 6 bases and J 6 bases; nucleotides not matched to a gene: 11. The CDR3 spans 16 residues. Looked up from germline, CDR1 is MDHEN and CDR2 is SYDVKM. In DNA form, the CDR3 reads TGTGCCAGCAGCCAAATCCTCAGGGGGTCTAATTCACCCCTCCACTTT. This encodes CASSQILRGSNSPLHF.

This chain uses TRBV20-1 with TRBJ2-4; 7 nucleotides agree with TRBD2. Trimming took 3 bases from V and 0 from J; bases not matched to a gene: 14. There are 18 residues in the CDR3. Germline V gene data show CDR1 as DFQATT and CDR2 as SNEGSKA (reference sequence). Written as DNA, the CDR3 is TGCAGTGCTAGGAAGGGGACTACCGGGGATCTAGCCAAAAACATTCAGTACTTC. It encodes CSARKGTTGDLAKNIQYF.

The chain uses TRBV6-2 or TRBV6-3 and TRBJ1-2; D gene unclear. Deletions cut 2 bases from V and 6 bases from J, with 13 bases between. CDR3 length equals 14 residues. CDR1 is MNHEY and CDR2 is SVGEGT in the germline V gene. CDR3 bases: TGTGCCAGCAGTTACAGGGTTCATACAGATGGCTACACCTTC. It specifies CASSYRVHTDGYTF.

The chain carries TRBV5-1 and TRBJ2-1; TRBD2 matches 10 bases. The CDR3 length is 19 residues. Germline V gene data show CDR1 as SGHRS and CDR2 as YFSETQ. The ends lost 5 bases at V and 0 bases at J; junction bases unmatched: 14. CDR3 region: CASRVKASGRASSYNEQFF. As DNA, the CDR3 is TGCGCCAGCAGGGTGAAGGCTAGCGGGAGAGCGAGCTCCTACAATGAGCAGTTCTTC. Variable domain in full (rest from reference TRBV5-1 and TRBJ2-1): KAGVTQTPRYLIKTRGQQVTLSCSPISGHRSVSWYQQTPGQGLQFLFEYFSETQRNKGNFPGRFSGRQFSNSRSEMNVSTLELGDSALYLCASRVKASGRASSYNEQFFGPGTRLTVL.

This clonotype has only a few counts. CDR3 sequence: CASGGQHTDTQYF. Written as DNA, the CDR3 is TGCGCCAGCGGAGGGCAGCACACAGATACGCAGTATTTT. This rearrangement joins TRBV4-1 to TRBJ2-3; perhaps TRBD2 as D (6 bases). The V gene's germline CDR1 is MGHRA and CDR2 YSYEKL. V gave up 8 bases and J gave up 2 bases, with 11 bases separating them. This CDR3 is built from 13 residues.

J is TRBJ2-1 and V is TRBV12-3 or TRBV12-4, with 7 bases that match TRBD1. J gave up 6 bases and V 5 bases, and 10 bases lay outside the gene matches. The length of the CDR3 is 15 residues. CDR3 DNA: TGTGCCAGCAGTCGAAGACAGGGTCAGGGCAATGAGCAGTTCTTC. Protein: CASSRRQGQGNEQFF.

The chain has TRBV29-1 and TRBJ1-2; 10 nucleotides align to TRBD1. CDR1 and CDR2 from the germline V gene are SQVTM and ANQGSEA. V was pared by 7 bases and J by 3 bases, with 5 bases of the junction left unmatched. This CDR3 is built from 13 residues. CDR3 region: CSGSTGGDYGYTF. The DNA for the CDR3 is TGCAGCGGATCGACAGGGGGCGACTATGGCTACACCTTC.

In its sample, this clonotype was seen a few times. The chain uses TRBV7-9 and TRBJ1-1; a weak D match, TRBD1 (5 bases). CDR1 SEHNR and CDR2 FQNEAQ come from the germline V gene (reference sequence). The length of the CDR3 is 18 residues. The V end was cut by 0 bases, the J end by 0 bases, with 17 bases between. CDR3 DNA sequence: TGTGCCAGCAGCTTAGCCGACGGGACGGAGGATATGAACACTGAAGCTTTCTTT. It is translated as CASSLADGTEDMNTEAFF.

In its sample, this clonotype was seen a few times. A much larger clone sits a single nucleotide away, making a read error possible. V usage is TRBV7-9 and J usage is TRBJ2-7; D might be TRBD1 or TRBD2, each matching 5 bases. The CDR3 extends over 14 amino acids. Per germline, CDR1 SEHNR and CDR2 FQNEAQ (reference sequence). With 5 bases removed from V and 5 bases from J, the gap between germline ends came to 16 bases. DNA of the CDR3: TGTGCCAGCAGCGTAGGGACGGTTTTCGACGAGCAGTACTTC. Protein: CASSVGTVFDEQYF. The whole variable domain, remainder taken from reference TRBV7-9 and TRBJ2-7, is DTGVSQNPRHKITKRGQNVTFRCDPISEHNRLYWYRQTLGQGPEFLTYFQNEAQLEKSRLLSDRFSAERPKGSFSTLEIQRTEQGDSAMYLCASSVGTVFDEQYFGPGTRLTVT.

The V gene is TRBV2, the J gene TRBJ1-4; D is possibly TRBD1 (6 bases). Germline CDR1 reads SNHLY; CDR2 reads FYNNEI. CDR3 length: 14 residues. Trimming cost V 2 bases and J 8 bases, with 12 bases left between them. The CDR3 DNA sequence: TGTGCCAGCAGTGAACAGGGGATTGGCGAAAAACTGTTTTTT. Residues: CASSEQGIGEKLFF.

This clonotype was observed a handful of times. The rearrangement uses TRBV30 and TRBJ2-3, with D perhaps assigned TRBD1 or TRBD2 (5 bases each). Germline V gene lookup returns CDR1 GTSNPN and CDR2 SVGIG (reference sequence). CDR3 length: 15 residues. The germline V and J ends were trimmed by 2 bases and 2 bases, with 14 bases remaining between them. The CDR3 protein is CAWSHRGSPTDTQYF. Written as DNA, the CDR3 is TGTGCCTGGAGTCACCGGGGCTCCCCCACAGATACGCAGTATTTT.